Below are 24 T cell receptor beta chains sequenced from a single sample in a study of T cells in Graves' hyperthyroidism and ophthalmopathy. From RNA transcripts, TCR beta CDR3 regions were amplified. In the first-round RT-PCR of the TCR CDR3, the HTBI primer set was used. MiXCR, applied by TCRdb to the multiplex PCR reads, yields one record per CDR3 protein. In the table there are some 510,000 distinct CDR3 sequences, about 43% of which are singletons. The sequencing input was peripheral blood or thyroid tissue (not recorded which). These receptors all come from a woman aged 18-30 years with Graves' hyperthyroidism.

This clonotype turned up a few times. This chain links TRBV9 with TRBJ2-2, with TRBD2 matching 8 bases. The length of the CDR3 is 15 residues. Germline V gene sequence: CDR1 SGDLS, CDR2 YYNGEE. Trimming took 3 bases from V and 2 from J; bases not matched to a gene: 3. CDR3 sequence (DNA): TGTGCCAGCAGCGGGAGCGGGAGTAACACCGGGGAGCTGTTTTTT. This translates into CASSGSGSNTGELFF. Using reference TRBV9 and TRBJ2-2 for the parts outside the CDR3, the full variable domain is DSGVTQTPKHLITATGQRVTLRCSPRSGDLSVYWYQQSLDQGLQFLIQYYNGEERAKGNILERFSAQQFPDLHSELNLSSLELGDSALYFCASSGSGSNTGELFFGEGSRLTVL.

CDR3 in amino acids: CASSSGLATYEQYF. DNA for the CDR3: TGTGCCAGCAGCTCCGGACTAGCGACCTACGAGCAGTACTTC. This chain joins TRBV7-9 and TRBJ2-7; 9 positions match TRBD2. V lost 4 bases, J lost 2 bases, and 3 bases stayed unmatched. Per germline, CDR1 SEHNR and CDR2 FQNEAQ (reference sequence). This CDR3 is built from 14 residues.

Comment on this clonotype: The junction differs from germline at one of its ends, possibly a read error. The J gene is TRBJ1-2, the V gene TRBV10-3; D gene uncertain. This CDR3 contains 14 residues. Germline V gene lookup returns CDR1 ENHRY and CDR2 SYGVKD. CDR3 coding DNA: TGTGCCAGCAGTTACGCAAAGTCTTCCTATGGCTACACCTTC. Encoded protein: CASSYAKSSYGYTF.

The chain carries TRBV24-1 and TRBJ2-5; 7 bases agree with TRBD1. There are 11 residues in the CDR3. CDR1 KGHDR and CDR2 SFDVKD come from the germline V gene. The J segment lost 7 bases and the V segment lost 5 bases, leaving 0 bases of the junction unmatched. Here the CDR3 reads CATSAGGTQYF. CDR3 nucleotide sequence: TGTGCCACCAGTGCAGGGGGGACCCAGTACTTC.

This chain joins TRBV9 and TRBJ1-2, with TRBD1 as a possible D gene (5 bases). This CDR3 spans 13 amino acids. V was trimmed by 3 bases and J by 7 bases, leaving 13 bases between them. The germline V gene has CDR1 SGDLS and CDR2 YYNGEE. CDR3 loop: CASSAGAHGGYTF. In DNA form, the CDR3 reads TGTGCCAGCAGCGCCGGGGCACACGGTGGCTACACCTTC.

CDR3 amino acids: CAISAGQGNQPQHF. CDR3 bases: TGTGCCATCAGTGCCGGACAGGGTAATCAGCCCCAGCATTTT. The V gene is TRBV10-3, the J gene TRBJ1-5; 8 bases are a match to TRBD1. Germline-derived CDR1 and CDR2 are ENHRY and SYGVKD. Trimming removed 4 bases from V and 4 bases from J; junction bases left unmatched: 3. The CDR3 consists of 14 residues.

This clonotype turned up a few times. The chain employs TRBV19 and TRBJ2-5; no clear D. Trimming took off 5 bases at V and 9 bases at J, with 19 bases between the two ends. This CDR3 comprises 14 residues. From germline, CDR1 is LNHDA and CDR2 SQIVND (reference sequence). The CDR3: CASSLDANGGAQYF. CDR3 in DNA: TGTGCCAGTAGTCTTGATGCGAACGGCGGCGCCCAGTACTTC. Full variable domain (missing parts from reference TRBV19 and TRBJ2-5): DGGITQSPKYLFRKEGQNVTLSCEQNLNHDAMYWYRQDPGQGLRLIYYSQIVNDFQKGDIAEGYSVSREKKESFPLTVTSAQKNPTAFYLCASSLDANGGAQYFGPGTRLLVL.

With respect to this clonotype: The CDR3 does not end in the conserved phenylalanine or tryptophan, so this is likely a read error. The chain links TRBV5-1 to TRBJ1-1; the D gene is possibly TRBD1 (6 bases). The germline V gene has CDR1 SGHRS and CDR2 YFSETQ. V was clipped by 2 bases and J by 3 bases, with 11 bases between them. This CDR3 is 14 amino acids long. CDR3 amino acids: CASSLGGADTEAFL. DNA of the CDR3: TGCGCCAGCAGCTTAGGGGGGGCGGACACTGAAGCTTTCCTT.

This clonotype was seen a handful of times. J is TRBJ2-5 and V is TRBV2; 10 bases match TRBD1. Germline V gene sequence: CDR1 SNHLY, CDR2 FYNNEI. The CDR3 contains 16 residues. Unmatched junction bases numbered 10, after V lost 6 bases and J lost 3 bases. CDR3 DNA: TGTGCCAGCAGGCCTACCCTAGGGACAGGGGAAGAGACCCAGTACTTC. This sequence encodes CASRPTLGTGEETQYF.

The V and J genes are TRBV7-3 and TRBJ2-5; the match to TRBD2 covers 8 bases. V shed 5 bases, J shed 2 bases, and the junction held 7 bases outside the gene matches. The germline gives CDR1 SGHTA, CDR2 FQGTGA. The CDR3 loop spans 15 amino acids. For the CDR3, the DNA is TGTGCCAGCAGCCAAGGGGTAGCGGGACAAGAGACCCAGTACTTC. The encoded protein is CASSQGVAGQETQYF.

Many counts were recorded for this clonotype. This sequence joins TRBV7-6 and TRBJ1-4; D remains unclear. Germline-derived CDR1 and CDR2 are SGHVS and FNYEAQ. V was shortened by 5 bases and J by 5 bases, with 12 bases between the two germline ends. The CDR3 has 14 residues. The CDR3 bases are TGTGCCAGCAGCCCCAATATACGGAATGAAAAACTGTTTTTT. This translates into CASSPNIRNEKLFF.

The chain joins TRBV6-1 to TRBJ1-5; possibly TRBD1 for D (6 bases). V shed 9 bases and J shed 3 bases, with 12 bases lying between them. There are 13 residues in the CDR3. In germline, CDR1 is MNHNS, CDR2 SASEGT. CDR3 sequence reads: CAREDSANQPQHF. In DNA form, the CDR3 reads TGTGCCAGGGAGGACAGCGCCAATCAGCCCCAGCATTTT.

The chain employs TRBV11-2 and TRBJ1-1; D uncertain. This CDR3 spans 12 amino acids. CDR1 SGHAT and CDR2 FQNNGV come from the germline V gene. The V and J ends lost 6 bases and 11 bases respectively, with 16 bases between them. The CDR3 DNA follows: TGTGCCAGCAGTGAAACTAGCGGGAGGGCTTTCTTT. It translates to CASSETSGRAFF.

The chain combines TRBV10-3 with TRBJ1-6, with 8 bases identical to TRBD1. The CDR3 sequence is 13 residues long. V shed 7 bases, J shed 10 bases, and the junction held 6 bases outside the gene matches. CDR1 and CDR2 from the germline V gene are ENHRY and SYGVKD. CDR3 residues: CAINPTGVSPLHF. The CDR3 DNA is TGTGCCATCAATCCGACAGGGGTGTCACCCCTCCACTTT.

This clonotype showed up just a few times. The chain couples TRBV12-3 or TRBV12-4 to TRBJ1-1, with 8 bases matching TRBD1. The CDR3 length is 13 residues. J gave up 1 base and V 7 bases, and 2 bases lay outside the gene matches. Written as DNA, the CDR3 is TGTGCCAGCACCGGGACAGGGAACACTGAAGCTTTCTTT. Its translation is CASTGTGNTEAFF.

This clonotype was seen more than once but under ten times. The chain couples TRBV7-2 to TRBJ1-4, with D unclear. Trimming shortened V by 1 base and J by 5 bases, and 8 bases separated the two germline ends. Looked up from germline, CDR1 is SGHTA and CDR2 is FQGNSA. CDR3 length: 14 residues. The CDR3 loop is CASSLGDLNEKLFF. The CDR3 bases are TGTGCCAGCAGCTTAGGCGACTTGAATGAAAAACTGTTTTTT.

This clonotype turned up a few times. V and J are TRBV25-1 and TRBJ1-5, with 8 bases matching TRBD1. V dropped 5 bases and J dropped 3; count of bases not matched to a gene: 12. This CDR3 comprises 17 residues. Germline loops: CDR1 MGHDK, CDR2 SYGVNS. As DNA, the CDR3 is TGTGCCAGCAGTAGTTTCAAGGGACAGGCTTTCAATCAGCCCCAGCATTTT. Its translation: CASSSFKGQAFNQPQHF.

The chain employs TRBV9 and TRBJ2-7, with 11 positions matching TRBD1. The germline CDR1 and CDR2 sequences are SGDLS and YYNGEE. Trimming cost V 4 bases and J 2 bases; bases outside gene matches: 8. This CDR3 has 16 amino acids. CDR3 nucleotides: TGTGCCAGCAGCTTCCCAGGGACAGGGGGAACCTACGAGCAGTACTTC. This encodes CASSFPGTGGTYEQYF. The full variable domain, its missing parts supplied by reference TRBV9 and TRBJ2-7, is DSGVTQTPKHLITATGQRVTLRCSPRSGDLSVYWYQQSLDQGLQFLIQYYNGEERAKGNILERFSAQQFPDLHSELNLSSLELGDSALYFCASSFPGTGGTYEQYFGPGTRLTVT.

This clonotype appeared a few times. The chain carries TRBV2 and TRBJ1-6, with a possible D match to TRBD1 (6 bases). V was trimmed by 5 bases and J by 14 bases, leaving 16 bases between them. CDR1 SNHLY and CDR2 FYNNEI come from the germline V gene. The CDR3 contains 13 residues. The CDR3 DNA is TGTGCCAGCAGTATACGGACAGAAGGGGCCCTCCACTTT. Translation gives CASSIRTEGALHF.

J is TRBJ2-7 and V is TRBV2; tentative D call: TRBD2 (6 bases). From germline, CDR1 is SNHLY and CDR2 FYNNEI. The CDR3 extends over 16 amino acids. Trimming pared 1 base from V and 3 bases from J, leaving 16 bases between. This CDR3 reads CASSEGWDGSFYEQYF. DNA of the CDR3: TGTGCCAGCAGTGAAGGGTGGGACGGGAGTTTCTACGAGCAGTACTTC.

On this clonotype: This may come from a read error, since a much larger clone is one base off. The CDR3 DNA is TGCAGCGCCCACGATAACACTAAAGCTTTCTTT. It codes for CSAHDNTKAFF. This chain joins TRBV29-1 and TRBJ1-1; no clear D. Germline CDR1 is SQVTM and CDR2 is ANQGSEA. The CDR3 contains 11 residues.

For the CDR3, the DNA is TGTGCCAGCAGGTCGTCAATAGCGGGTTACACCGGGGAGCTGTTTTTT. Translation gives CASRSSIAGYTGELFF. This rearrangement joins TRBV2 to TRBJ2-2, with 7 bases that match TRBD2. Germline V gene data show CDR1 as SNHLY and CDR2 as FYNNEI. V shed 6 bases, J shed 3 bases, and the junction held 10 bases outside the gene matches. CDR3 size: 16 residues.

This chain links TRBV25-1 with TRBJ1-2; possible D gene TRBD1, 6 bases. V lost 6 bases, J lost 7 bases, and 15 bases lay in between. The CDR3 runs to 13 residues. The germline V gene encodes CDR1 MGHDK and CDR2 SYGVNS. This CDR3 reads CASSQVQGLGYTF. As DNA, the CDR3 is TGTGCCAGCAGCCAAGTCCAGGGGCTTGGCTACACCTTC.

The chain employs TRBV7-3 and TRBJ1-1, with D maybe TRBD1 (5 bases). V gave up 11 bases and J gave up 3 bases, with 7 bases separating them. The CDR3 runs 10 residues. CDR1 and CDR2 from the germline V gene are SGHTA and FQGTGA. The CDR3 spells CAPRDTEAFF. Written as DNA, the CDR3 is TGTGCCCCCAGGGACACTGAAGCTTTCTTT.